This T cell receptor (beta chain) originates from a study of follicular helper T cells after annual influenza vaccination (dated by TCRdb to about 2017). Background for the entire study: After each seasonal influenza vaccination, blood samples were collected on days 0, 7 and 28. To study recall of cTfh clones, some subjects were followed through successive annual vaccinations in the 2013-2014, 2014-2015 and 2015-2016 seasons. One week after vaccination, a second recruited cohort of 12 to 13 subjects (Table S1) displayed a similar ICOS+CD38+ cTfh response. Multi-year samples were available for six subjects, with four spanning two vaccination seasons and two spanning three seasons. The 2013-2014 samples were cryopreserved, while the 2015 samples were processed right after collection. The investigation overall reported the following: Day 7 ICOS+CD38+ clones were most often found later in ICOS-CD38- cTfh, suggesting that subset may serve as a memory reservoir. Productive TCRB sequences were recovered from only about 9-23% of analyzed cells, so rare clonotypes could not be sampled. ICOS+CD38+ cTfh clonality correlated with the frequency of that population, and its change correlated with the change in circulating plasmablast frequency. With successive annual vaccinations, a recurrent oligoclonal ICOS+CD38+ cTfh response was recalled, and this response contained tetramer and AIM influenza-specific clonotypes.

Preparation of the library involved the immunoSEQ multiplex PCR assay. Adaptive Biotechnologies handled the TCRB amplification, library preparation, sequencing and preliminary bioinformatics at Survey level resolution. For TCRB sequencing, genomic DNA from sorted cTfh populations was amplified by multiplex PCR. The study's processing was this. Clonality was calculated in R as 1 minus normalized Shannon entropy, and the Gini index was calculated with the R package ineq. The overlap score was defined as the summed counts of shared sequences divided by the total counts of all sequences in both compared samples. Shared-clonotype significance used Fisher's exact test assuming a theoretical repertoire of 10^7 TCRB sequences. TCRdb stores this immuneACCESS table with in-frame sequences only. Part of the clones is absent; in the studies checked, under half of the shortfall reflects unresolved V genes, and no reason is known for the rest. Clone size and the V and J calls come from that table; the DNA yielded D and trimming. This sample gives roughly 10,000 clones in total; about 80% of them show up just once. Of the sample, approximately 3% falls within the top ten clones.

According to the germline V gene, CDR1 reads MDHEN and CDR2 reads SYDVKM. V drops 0 bases and J drops 5 bases, leaving 12 bases in between. The CDR3 contains 15 residues, cysteine and phenylalanine counted. CDR3 DNA only is kept here, 45 bases in frame from base 1. Taken with the paper, the label for time point translates to: 2014-2015 season, pre-vaccination. Adults were given seasonal inactivated influenza vaccine (Fluvarix), and sorted blood CD4 subsets were followed by TCRB sequencing before and after vaccination. To be eligible, subjects had to live in the community and must not have received influenza vaccine in the previous 6 months. Exclusions included influenza vaccine contraindications, substance abuse, HIV/AIDS, active malignancy, immunomodulatory medication and active illness such as respiratory infection. Between 40 and 100 mL of blood was sampled per time point. Non-naive CD4+CXCR5+PD-1+ cells were defined as circulating Tfh and were sorted into two fractions, ICOS+CD38+ and ICOS-CD38-. Either Ficoll-Paque PLUS or SepMate separation was used to isolate PBMC. Before DNA extraction, cell subsets were sorted from PBMC on a BD FACS Aria.

A word on this clone: Its cognate antigen has yet to be identified. Per-base qualities were not stored, and no clone one base away is much larger.

The rearranged segments are TRBV28 and TRBJ2-3; the D region possibly corresponds to TRBD1 (6 bases align). Material: CXCR5+ CD38- circulating T follicular helper cells from blood, obtained on the day of influenza vaccination. The label giving this sample's cell subset or site can be read as: circulating Tfh, non-naive CD4+CXCR5+PD-1+ (ICOS+CD38+ or ICOS-CD38-). This TCR was recovered from an adult who received the influenza vaccine. The CDR3 here reads CASSLWQGIGDTQYF. The sequenced DNA is TGTGCCAGCAGTTTATGGCAGGGGATTGGAGATACGCAGTATTTT.